The T cell receptor (beta chain) under discussion was sequenced for a study of human T cells and chemical hapten exposure. Individual cDNA molecules each carried unique molecular identifiers attached by the library. In the original workflow: From around 25,000 to 690,000 TCRs were found per sample, with a median of around 96,000. Each CDR3 protein is one row after TCRdb ran MiXCR on the RACE reads. TCRdb, rather than the study authors, made the V and J calls. Among some 360,000 distinct CDR3 sequences listed, approximately 5.1% were seen once. Time point specified: pre-sensitization, week 0. The treatment here: therapeutic diphenylcyclopropenone sensitization with weekly scalp DPC. The study drew its donors from alopecia patients who were 18 to 70 years old and suitable for DPC. Unseparated into fractions, whole blood served as the source from which total RNA was extracted. Per germline, CDR1 MNHNY and CDR2 SVGAGI (reference sequence). The CDR3 runs to 15 residues. The ends were cut back, 6 bases at V and 0 bases at J, with 12 bases in the middle.

The chain joins TRBV6-6 to TRBJ1-3; no definite D call. The TCR originated in a woman aged 45-59 years with alopecia areata. Some clones in this sample may be carry-over from other donors' samples. Sample: whole blood, taken in connection with sensitization to the hapten diphenylcyclopropenone (DPC). CDR3 residues: CASSPDLSSGNTIYF. CDR3 bases: TGTGCCAGCAGCCCGGACTTGAGCTCTGGAAACACCATATATTTT.